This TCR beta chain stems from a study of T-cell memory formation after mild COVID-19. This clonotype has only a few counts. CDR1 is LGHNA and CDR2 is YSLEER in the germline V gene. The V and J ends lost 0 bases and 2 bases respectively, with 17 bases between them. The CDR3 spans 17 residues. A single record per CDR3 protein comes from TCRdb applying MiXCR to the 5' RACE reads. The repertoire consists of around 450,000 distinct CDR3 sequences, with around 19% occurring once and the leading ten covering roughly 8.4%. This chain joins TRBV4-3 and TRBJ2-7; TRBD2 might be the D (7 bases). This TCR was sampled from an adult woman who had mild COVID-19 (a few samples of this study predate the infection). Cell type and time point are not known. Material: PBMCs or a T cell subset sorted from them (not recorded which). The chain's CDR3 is CASSQDRGAHSPYEQYF. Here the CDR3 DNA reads TGCGCCAGCAGCCAAGATCGGGGGGCACATTCCCCCTACGAGCAGTACTTC.